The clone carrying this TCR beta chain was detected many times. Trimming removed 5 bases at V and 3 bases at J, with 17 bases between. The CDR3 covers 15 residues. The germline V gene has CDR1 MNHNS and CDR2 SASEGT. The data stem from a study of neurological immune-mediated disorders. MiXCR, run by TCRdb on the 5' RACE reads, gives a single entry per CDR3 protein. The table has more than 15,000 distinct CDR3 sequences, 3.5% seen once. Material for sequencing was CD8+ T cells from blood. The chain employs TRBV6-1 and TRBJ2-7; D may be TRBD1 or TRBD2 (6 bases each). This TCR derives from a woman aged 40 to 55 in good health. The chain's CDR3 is CASSLEGDASYEQYF. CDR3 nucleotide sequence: TGTGCCAGCAGTCTGGAGGGGGACGCCAGCTACGAGCAGTACTTC.